This T cell receptor (beta chain) was sequenced for a study of shared clonotypes between healthy human individuals. Study-level background: Three plates each covered CD4 naive and memory; CD8 naive two, CD8 memory one. Study conclusions and caveats: The authors sampled blood alone, and tissue repertoires likely differ.

The CDR3 runs 14 residues. Deletions cut 0 bases from V and 5 bases from J, with 13 bases between. The V gene's germline CDR1 is GTSNPN and CDR2 SVGIG (reference sequence). Researchers divided each subset's genomic DNA evenly across several immunoSEQ plates. The sorted-subset replicate PCRs were given about 210 ng DNA, which is 30,000 or so T cell genomes. The protocol was immunoSEQ multiplex PCR, while the TCRdb copy is restricted to in-frame clones and leaves out a portion. Among roughly 1,100,000 clones, around 74% were seen once, and the ten largest hold around 1.5%. In regard to this clone: What it binds is unknown.

This chain connects TRBV30 to TRBJ2-5; D unresolved. The sequence was obtained from a man aged 18 to 30 in good health. Sequenced: memory CD4+ T cells sorted from blood. Subset noted: CD45RA-negative fraction. CDR3 nucleotide sequence: TGTGCCTGGAGTGTACCCAGGCTCCGGGAGACCCAGTACTTC. Its translation is CAWSVPRLRETQYF.